This TCR beta chain was sequenced for a study of cytomegalovirus exposure and HLA in healthy donors. Study findings and constraints: Reportedly, cytomegalovirus status was diagnosed with high sensitivity and specificity.

Assay used: immunoSEQ multiplex PCR; TCRdb lists only in-frame clones, some missing. The sample has about 240,000 clones, just under 90% seen once. Concerning this clone: Antigen specificity is unknown.

Sequencing was carried out using PBMCs. This TCR was recovered from a man aged 18-30 years in good health and CMV-seronegative.

In DNA form, the CDR3 reads TGTGCCAGCACCAGGGACAGGGACGCCTACGAGCAGTACTTC. It is translated as CASTRDRDAYEQYF. This rearrangement joins TRBV6-1 to TRBJ2-7; TRBD1 matches at 9 bases. V shed 7 bases and J 2 bases; nucleotides not matched to a gene: 6. Looked up from germline, CDR1 is MNHNS and CDR2 is SASEGT. The CDR3 sequence is 14 residues long.